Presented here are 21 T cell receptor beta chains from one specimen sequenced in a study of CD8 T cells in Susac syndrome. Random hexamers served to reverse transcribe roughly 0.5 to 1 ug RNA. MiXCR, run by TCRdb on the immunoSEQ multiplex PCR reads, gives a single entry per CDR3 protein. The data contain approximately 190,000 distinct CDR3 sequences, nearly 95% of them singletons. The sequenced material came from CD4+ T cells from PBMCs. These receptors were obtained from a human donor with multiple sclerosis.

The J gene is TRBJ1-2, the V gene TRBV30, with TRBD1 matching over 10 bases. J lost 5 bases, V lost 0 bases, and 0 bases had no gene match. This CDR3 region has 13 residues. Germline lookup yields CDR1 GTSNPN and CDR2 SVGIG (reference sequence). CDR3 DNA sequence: TGTGCCTGGAGTGTGGGACAGGGGTATGGCTACACCTTC. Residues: CAWSVGQGYGYTF.

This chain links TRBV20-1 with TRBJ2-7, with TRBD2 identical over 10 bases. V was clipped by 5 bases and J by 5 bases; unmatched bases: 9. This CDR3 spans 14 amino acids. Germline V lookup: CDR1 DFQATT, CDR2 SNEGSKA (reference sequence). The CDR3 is CSAPDPSGSNEQYF. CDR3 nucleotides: TGCAGTGCTCCAGACCCTAGCGGGAGCAACGAGCAGTACTTC.

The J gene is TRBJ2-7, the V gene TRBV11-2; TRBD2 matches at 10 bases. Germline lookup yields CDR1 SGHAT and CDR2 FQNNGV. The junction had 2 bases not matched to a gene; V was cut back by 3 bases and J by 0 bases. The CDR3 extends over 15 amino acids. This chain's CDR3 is CASSFSGGISYEQYF. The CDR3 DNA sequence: TGTGCCAGCAGCTTTAGCGGGGGGATCTCCTACGAGCAGTACTTC.

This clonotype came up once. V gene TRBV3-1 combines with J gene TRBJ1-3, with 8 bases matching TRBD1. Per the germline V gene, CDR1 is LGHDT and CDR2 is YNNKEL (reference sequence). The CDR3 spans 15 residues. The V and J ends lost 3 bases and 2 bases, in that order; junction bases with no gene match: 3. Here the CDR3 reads CASSQGRGPGNTIYF. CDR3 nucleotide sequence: TGTGCCAGCAGCCAGGGCAGGGGGCCTGGAAACACCATATATTTT.

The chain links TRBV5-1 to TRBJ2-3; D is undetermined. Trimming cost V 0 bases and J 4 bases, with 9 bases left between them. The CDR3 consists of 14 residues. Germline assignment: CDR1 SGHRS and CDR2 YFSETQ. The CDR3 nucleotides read TGCGCCAGCAGCTTGGTAATGGGTCCAGATACGCAGTATTTT. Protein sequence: CASSLVMGPDTQYF. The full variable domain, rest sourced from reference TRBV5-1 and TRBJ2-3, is KAGVTQTPRYLIKTRGQQVTLSCSPISGHRSVSWYQQTPGQGLQFLFEYFSETQRNKGNFPGRFSGRQFSNSRSEMNVSTLELGDSALYLCASSLVMGPDTQYFGPGTRLTVL.

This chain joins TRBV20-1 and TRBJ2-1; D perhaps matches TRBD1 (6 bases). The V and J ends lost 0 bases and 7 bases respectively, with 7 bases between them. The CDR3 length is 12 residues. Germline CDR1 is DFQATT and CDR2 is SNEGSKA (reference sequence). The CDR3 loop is CSAREGTNEQFF. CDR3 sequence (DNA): TGCAGTGCTAGAGAGGGGACAAATGAGCAGTTCTTC.

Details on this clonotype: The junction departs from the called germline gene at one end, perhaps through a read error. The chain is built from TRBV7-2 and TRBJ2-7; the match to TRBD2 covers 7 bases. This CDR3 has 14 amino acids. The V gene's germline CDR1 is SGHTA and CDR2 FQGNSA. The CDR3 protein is CASRLGDYPYEQYF. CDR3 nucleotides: TGTGCCAGCAGGTTAGGGGACTACCCCTACGAGCAGTACTTC.

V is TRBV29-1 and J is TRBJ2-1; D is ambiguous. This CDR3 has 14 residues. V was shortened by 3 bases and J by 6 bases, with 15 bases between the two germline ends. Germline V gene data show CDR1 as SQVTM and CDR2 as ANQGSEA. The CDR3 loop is CSVEYPNLFNEQFF. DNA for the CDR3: TGCAGCGTTGAGTACCCCAACCTGTTCAATGAGCAGTTCTTC.

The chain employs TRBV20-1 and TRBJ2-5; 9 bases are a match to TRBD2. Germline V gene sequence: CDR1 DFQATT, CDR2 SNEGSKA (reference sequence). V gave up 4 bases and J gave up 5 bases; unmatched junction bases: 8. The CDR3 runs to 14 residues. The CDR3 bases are TGCAGTGCTAACGGCGGGGGGGCGTATGAGACCCAGTACTTC. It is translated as CSANGGGAYETQYF.

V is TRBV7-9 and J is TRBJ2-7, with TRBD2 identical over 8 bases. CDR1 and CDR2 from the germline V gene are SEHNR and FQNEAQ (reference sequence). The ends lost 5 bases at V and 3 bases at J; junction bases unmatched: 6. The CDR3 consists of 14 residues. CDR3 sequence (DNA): TGTGCCAGCAGCGCACCGGGACTAGTCTACGAGCAGTACTTC. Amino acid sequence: CASSAPGLVYEQYF.

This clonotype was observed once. The CDR3 DNA follows: TGTGCCAGCAGGATGGGAAGGGATTCACCCCTCCACTTT. This codes for CASRMGRDSPLHF. The J gene is TRBJ1-6, the V gene TRBV6-6, with D unresolved. V dropped 6 bases and J dropped 8 bases, with 11 bases sitting between them. CDR1 MNHNY and CDR2 SVGAGI come from the germline V gene (reference sequence). This CDR3 is built from 13 residues.

CDR3 residues: CAISAAGERSYEQYF. CDR3 in DNA: TGTGCCATCAGTGCAGCGGGTGAACGGTCCTACGAGCAGTACTTC. The gene calls are TRBV10-3 and TRBJ2-7; D possibly corresponds to TRBD2 (6 bases). Trimming took 4 bases from V and 1 from J, leaving 14 bases between them. Germline CDR1 reads ENHRY; CDR2 reads SYGVKD. CDR3 length: 15 residues.

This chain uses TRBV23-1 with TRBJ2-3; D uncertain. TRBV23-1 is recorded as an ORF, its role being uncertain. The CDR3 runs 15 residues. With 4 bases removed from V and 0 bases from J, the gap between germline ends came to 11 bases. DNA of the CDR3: TGCGCCAGCAGTCGTAAACTCTCTAGCACAGATACGCAGTATTTT. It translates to CASSRKLSSTDTQYF.

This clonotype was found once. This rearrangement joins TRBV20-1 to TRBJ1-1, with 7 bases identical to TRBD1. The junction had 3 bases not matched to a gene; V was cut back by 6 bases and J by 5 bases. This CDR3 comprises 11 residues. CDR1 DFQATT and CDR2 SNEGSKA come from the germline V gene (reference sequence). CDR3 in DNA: TGCAGTGCCCAGGGGGAGACTGAAGCTTTCTTT. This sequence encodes CSAQGETEAFF.

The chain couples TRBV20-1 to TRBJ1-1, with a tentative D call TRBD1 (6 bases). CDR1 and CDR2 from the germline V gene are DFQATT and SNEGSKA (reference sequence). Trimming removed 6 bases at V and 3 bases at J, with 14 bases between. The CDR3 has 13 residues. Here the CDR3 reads CSARQAGDTEAFF. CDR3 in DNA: TGCAGTGCAAGACAGGCCGGGGACACTGAAGCTTTCTTT.

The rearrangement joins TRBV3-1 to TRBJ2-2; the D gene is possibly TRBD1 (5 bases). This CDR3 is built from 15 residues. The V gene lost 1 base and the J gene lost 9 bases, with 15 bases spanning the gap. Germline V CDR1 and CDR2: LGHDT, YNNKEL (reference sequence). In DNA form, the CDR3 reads TGTGCCAGCAGCCAAGGGGGCCTCCGGTCGAGGGAGCTGTTTTTT. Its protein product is CASSQGGLRSRELFF.

The CDR3 region is CASSQKNRGGEAFF. CDR3 nucleotides: TGTGCCAGCAGCCAGAAAAACAGGGGCGGTGAAGCTTTCTTT. The chain couples TRBV14 to TRBJ1-1; 7 nucleotides agree with TRBD1. The CDR3 sequence is 14 residues long. J gave up 7 bases and V 3 bases, and 8 bases lay outside the gene matches. CDR1 and CDR2 (germline): SGHDN, FVKESK.

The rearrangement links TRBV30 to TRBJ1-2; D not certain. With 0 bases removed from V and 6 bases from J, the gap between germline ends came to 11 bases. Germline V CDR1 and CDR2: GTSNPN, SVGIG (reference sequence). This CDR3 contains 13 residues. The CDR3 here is CAWSVRAGDGYTF. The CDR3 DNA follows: TGTGCCTGGAGTGTACGAGCAGGAGATGGCTACACCTTC. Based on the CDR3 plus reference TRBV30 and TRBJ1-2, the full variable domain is SQTIHQWPATLVQPVGSPLSLECTVEGTSNPNLYWYRQAAGRGLQLLFYSVGIGQISSEVPQNLSASRPQDRQFILSSKKLLLSDSGFYLCAWSVRAGDGYTFGSGTRLTVV.

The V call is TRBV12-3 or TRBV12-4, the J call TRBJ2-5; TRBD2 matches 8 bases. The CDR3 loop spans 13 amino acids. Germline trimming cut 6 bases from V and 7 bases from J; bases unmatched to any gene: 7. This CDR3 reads CASSTGTRGTQYF. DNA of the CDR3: TGTGCCAGCAGCACCGGGACTAGAGGGACCCAGTACTTC.

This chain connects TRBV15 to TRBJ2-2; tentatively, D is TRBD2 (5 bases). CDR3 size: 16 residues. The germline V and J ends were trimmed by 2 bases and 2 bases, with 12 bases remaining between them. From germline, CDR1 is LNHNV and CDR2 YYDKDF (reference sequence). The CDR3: CATSRSASGNTGELFF. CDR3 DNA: TGTGCCACCAGCAGATCGGCCAGCGGAAACACCGGGGAGCTGTTTTTT. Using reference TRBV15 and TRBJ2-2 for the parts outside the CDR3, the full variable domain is DAMVIQNPRYQVTQFGKPVTLSCSQTLNHNVMYWYQQKSSQAPKLLFHYYDKDFNNEADTPDNFQSRRPNTSFCFLDIRSPGLGDTAMYLCATSRSASGNTGELFFGEGSRLTVL.

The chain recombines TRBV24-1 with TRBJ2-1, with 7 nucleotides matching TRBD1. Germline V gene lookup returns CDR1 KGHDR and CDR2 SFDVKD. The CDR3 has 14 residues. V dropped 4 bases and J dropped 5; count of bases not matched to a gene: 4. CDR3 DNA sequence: TGTGCCACCAGTGAGGGACAGAGAAACAATGAGCAGTTCTTC. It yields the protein CATSEGQRNNEQFF.